This TCR beta chain was identified during a study of T cell responses to AZD1222 COVID-19 vaccine. This CDR3 is 16 amino acids long. The ends were cut back, 5 bases at V and 1 base at J, with 17 bases in the middle. Germline assignment: CDR1 SGHNT and CDR2 YENEEA. Data came from immunoSEQ multiplex PCR; TCRdb stores just in-frame clones and leaves some out. Its clone listing holds about 140,000 clones. Overall study results and limits: White British ancestry dominated among donors, who included more females, and clonal diversity was possibly underestimated. Just five to seven people given AZD1222 tested seropositive at baseline.

A word on this clone: Its cognate antigen is unknown.

Sequencing was carried out using peripheral blood. V gene TRBV11-3 combines with J gene TRBJ1-1; no clear D gene. This receptor was obtained from an adult in good health. In DNA, the CDR3 is TGTGCCAGCAGCCCTCGCGACCTCTTGGCGAACACTGAAGCTTTCTTT. Protein: CASSPRDLLANTEAFF.